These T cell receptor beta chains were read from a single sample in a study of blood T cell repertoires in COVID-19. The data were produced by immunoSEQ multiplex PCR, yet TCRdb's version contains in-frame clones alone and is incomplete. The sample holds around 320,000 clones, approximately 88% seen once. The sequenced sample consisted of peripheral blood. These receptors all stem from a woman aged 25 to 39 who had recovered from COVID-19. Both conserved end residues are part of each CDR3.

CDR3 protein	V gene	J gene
CAISESAQLNSPLHF	TRBV10-3	TRBJ1-6
CASSHRVGSYNEQFF	TRBV3-1/TRBV3-2	TRBJ2-1
CASSEEQIYNEQFF	TRBV2	TRBJ2-1
CAISSGLIYQETQYF	TRBV10-3	TRBJ2-5
CASTETSGGPGETQYF	TRBV5-1	TRBJ2-5
CATSDPGGVGPQHF	TRBV24-1	TRBJ1-5
CASSIWGRGSPLHF	TRBV19	TRBJ1-6
CASSLQGPLNTGELFF	TRBV2	TRBJ2-2
CSASAGQLGEQYF	TRBV20-1	TRBJ2-7
CASAQGARTEAFF	TRBV14	TRBJ1-1
CASSNPSGEPGANVLTF	TRBV27	TRBJ2-6
CASSSRTGGLYEQYF	TRBV5-4	TRBJ2-7
CASRLVPLRGWNSYEQYF	TRBV2	TRBJ2-7
CASSYAGFMNTEAFF	TRBV7-2	TRBJ1-1
CASSQGRWTDTQYF	TRBV4-3	TRBJ2-3
CATGEREGVEETQYF	TRBV24-1	TRBJ2-5
CASSPPSGTGGNQPQHF	TRBV28	TRBJ1-5
CASSLRTSTGELFF	TRBV28	TRBJ2-2
CASSLGTGANYGYTF	TRBV5-1	TRBJ1-2
CASSNRGTENTEAFF	TRBV5-1	TRBJ1-1
CASSQGLAGGWTSSYNEQFF	TRBV3-1/TRBV3-2	TRBJ2-1
CASSHPSGTALYEQYF	TRBV3-1/TRBV3-2	TRBJ2-7
CASTTGQSHEAFF	TRBV6-5	TRBJ1-1
CASSRRLAGGLSYNEQFF	TRBV5-4	TRBJ2-1
CASSDGSGPGELFF	TRBV6-4	TRBJ2-2
CASSLGSSAQHF	TRBV7-9	TRBJ1-5
CASSQMDFSGNTIYF	TRBV4-1	TRBJ1-3
CASSSKGAGNQPQHF	TRBV7-2	TRBJ1-5
CASSPFPAGAIYYEQYF	TRBV28	TRBJ2-7
CATSADKSSYNEQFF	TRBV15	TRBJ2-1
CASSPRPRDSSYEQYF	TRBV7-2	TRBJ2-7
CASSTRQGNTEAFF	TRBV6-5	TRBJ1-1
CASSPNRDTQHYGYTF	TRBV5-1	TRBJ1-2
CASSVGGAVNTEAFF	TRBV9	TRBJ1-1
CASSEMNTQEQYF	TRBV25-1	TRBJ2-7
CASSLGHLGNQPQHF	TRBV6-2/TRBV6-3	TRBJ1-5
CASSLNWQGGGETQYF	TRBV28	TRBJ2-5
CASTKLVAGPNEQFF	TRBV7-9	TRBJ2-1
CASSQSTGERSNQPQHF	TRBV4-2	TRBJ1-5
CASTRAGGLNYGYTF	TRBV5-4	TRBJ1-2
CASSEWGAYEQYF	TRBV12-3/TRBV12-4	TRBJ2-7
CASGRTFTNSPLHF	TRBV7-2	TRBJ1-6
CASSLTAGGAPLHF	TRBV7-3	TRBJ1-6
CASSATRQGRSSGANVLTF	TRBV27	TRBJ2-6
CAISPGGDAEAFF	TRBV10-3	TRBJ1-1
CASSLGAGANSPLHF	TRBV7-2	TRBJ1-6
CASSRRTGYQETQYF	TRBV3-1/TRBV3-2	TRBJ2-5
CASSPGLDGYTF	TRBV2	TRBJ1-2
CASSRQGSNTIYF	TRBV19	TRBJ1-3
CATSGDSLPYEQYF	TRBV24-1	TRBJ2-7
CASSFGGNEKLFF	TRBV27	TRBJ1-4
CASTDLDRDYEQYF	TRBV6-5	TRBJ2-7
CASSQDTGDATGELFF	TRBV4-2	TRBJ2-2
CASTLDSDSTDTQYF	TRBV6-5	TRBJ2-3
CASSLFQTGELFF	TRBV7-3	TRBJ2-2